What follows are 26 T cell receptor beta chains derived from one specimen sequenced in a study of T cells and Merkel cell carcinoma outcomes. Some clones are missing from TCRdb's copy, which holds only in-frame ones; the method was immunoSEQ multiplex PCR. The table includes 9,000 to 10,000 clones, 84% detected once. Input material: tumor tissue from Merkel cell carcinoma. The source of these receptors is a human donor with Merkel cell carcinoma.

The CDR3 DNA is TGCGCCAGCAGCCGATTGTTGGGGGCTAACTATGGCTACACCTTC. Amino acids: CASSRLLGANYGYTF. The gene calls are TRBV4-3 and TRBJ1-2, with D maybe TRBD1 (5 bases). Germline V gene data show CDR1 as LGHNA and CDR2 as YSLEER. With 4 bases removed from V and 0 bases from J, the gap between germline ends came to 12 bases. The CDR3 sequence is 15 residues long.

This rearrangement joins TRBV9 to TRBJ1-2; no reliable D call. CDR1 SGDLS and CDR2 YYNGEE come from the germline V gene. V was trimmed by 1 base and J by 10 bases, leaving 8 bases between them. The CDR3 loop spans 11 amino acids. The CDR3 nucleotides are TGTGCCAGCAGCGTAAGGTTTGACTACACCTTC. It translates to CASSVRFDYTF.

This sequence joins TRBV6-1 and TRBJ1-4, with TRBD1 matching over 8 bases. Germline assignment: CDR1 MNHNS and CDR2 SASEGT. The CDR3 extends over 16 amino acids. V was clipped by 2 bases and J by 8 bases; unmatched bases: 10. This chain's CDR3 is CASSEQGQGGREKLFF. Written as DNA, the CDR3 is TGTGCCAGCAGTGAACAAGGACAGGGTGGACGAGAAAAACTGTTTTTT.

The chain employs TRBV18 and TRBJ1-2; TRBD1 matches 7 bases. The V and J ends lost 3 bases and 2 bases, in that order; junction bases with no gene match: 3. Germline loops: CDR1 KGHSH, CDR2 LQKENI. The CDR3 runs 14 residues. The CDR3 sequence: CASSPGQANYGYTF. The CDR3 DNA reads TGTGCCAGCTCACCCGGACAGGCAAACTATGGCTACACCTTC.

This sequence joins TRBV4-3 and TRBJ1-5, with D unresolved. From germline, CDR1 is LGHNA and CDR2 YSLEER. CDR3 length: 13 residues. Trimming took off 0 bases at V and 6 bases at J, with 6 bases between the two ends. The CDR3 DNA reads TGCGCCAGCAGCCAAGATAGTTTTCAGCCCCAGCATTTT. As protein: CASSQDSFQPQHF.

CDR3 residues: CASTPMGGAGDTQYF. The CDR3 coding sequence is TGTGCCAGCACTCCGATGGGGGGCGCGGGGGATACGCAGTATTTT. The V and J genes are TRBV6-6 and TRBJ2-3; TRBD1 or TRBD2 may be the D gene (6 bases each). The V gene lost 7 bases and the J gene lost 6 bases, with 20 bases spanning the gap. The V gene's germline CDR1 is MNHNY and CDR2 SVGAGI (reference sequence). The length of the CDR3 is 15 residues.

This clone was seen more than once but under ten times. The DNA for the CDR3 is TGTGCCAGCAGTTACTCGGGGGATAATTCACCCCTCCACTTT. Its protein is CASSYSGDNSPLHF. The genes are TRBV6-5 and TRBJ1-6; possible D gene TRBD1, 5 bases. Germline V gives CDR1 MNHEY, CDR2 SVGAGI. V was shortened by 0 bases and J by 5 bases, with 5 bases between the two germline ends. This CDR3 is 14 amino acids long.

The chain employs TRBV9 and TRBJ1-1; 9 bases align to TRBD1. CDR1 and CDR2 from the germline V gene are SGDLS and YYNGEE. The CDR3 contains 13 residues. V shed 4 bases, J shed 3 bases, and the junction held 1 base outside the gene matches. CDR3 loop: CASSRQGDTEAFF. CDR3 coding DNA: TGTGCCAGCAGCCGACAGGGGGACACTGAAGCTTTCTTT.

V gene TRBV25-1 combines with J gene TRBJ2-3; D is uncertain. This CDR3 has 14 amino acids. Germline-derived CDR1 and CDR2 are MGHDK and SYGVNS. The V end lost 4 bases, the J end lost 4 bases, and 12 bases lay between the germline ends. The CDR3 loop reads CASSAYWRPDTQYF. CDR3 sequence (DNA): TGTGCCAGCAGTGCCTACTGGCGGCCAGATACGCAGTATTTT. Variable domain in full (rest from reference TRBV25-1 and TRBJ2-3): EADIYQTPRYLVIGTGKKITLECSQTMGHDKMYWYQQDPGMELHLIHYSYGVNSTEKGDLSSESTVSRIRTEHFPLTLESARPSHTSQYLCASSAYWRPDTQYFGPGTRLTVL.

CDR3 residues: CASSLDRYYGYTF. Written as DNA, the CDR3 is TGTGCCAGCAGTTTAGACAGGTACTATGGCTACACCTTC. The chain is built from TRBV28 and TRBJ1-2, with D possibly TRBD1 on 6 matching bases. Germline values: CDR1 MDHEN, CDR2 SYDVKM. The CDR3 extends over 13 amino acids. Trimming cost V 2 bases and J 3 bases, with 7 bases left between them.

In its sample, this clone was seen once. CDR3 bases: TGTGCCAGCAGTACCGCCGGGACTGAGAATGAAAAACTGTTTTTT. Its protein product is CASSTAGTENEKLFF. This chain joins TRBV28 and TRBJ1-4; TRBD1 might be the D (5 bases). V shed 5 bases and J shed 5 bases, with 15 bases lying between them. The CDR3 runs to 15 residues. Looked up from germline, CDR1 is MDHEN and CDR2 is SYDVKM.

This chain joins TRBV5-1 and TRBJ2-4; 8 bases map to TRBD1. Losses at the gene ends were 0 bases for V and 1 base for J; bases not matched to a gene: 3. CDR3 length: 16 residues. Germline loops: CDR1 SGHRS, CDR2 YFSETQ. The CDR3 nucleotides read TGCGCCAGCAGCTTGGGCACAGGGGGGGCCAAAAACATTCAGTACTTC. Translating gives CASSLGTGGAKNIQYF.

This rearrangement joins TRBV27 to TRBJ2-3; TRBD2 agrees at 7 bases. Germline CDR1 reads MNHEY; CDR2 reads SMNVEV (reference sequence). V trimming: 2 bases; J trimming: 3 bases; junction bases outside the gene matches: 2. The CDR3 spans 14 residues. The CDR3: CASSLIGGTDTQYF. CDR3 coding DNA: TGTGCCAGCAGTTTAATCGGGGGGACAGATACGCAGTATTTT.

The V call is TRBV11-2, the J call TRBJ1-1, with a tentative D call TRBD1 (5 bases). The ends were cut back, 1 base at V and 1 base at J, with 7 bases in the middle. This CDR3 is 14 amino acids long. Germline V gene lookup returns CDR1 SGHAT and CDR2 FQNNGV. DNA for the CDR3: TGTGCCAGCAGCTTAGTTGGGGGGAACACTGAAGCTTTCTTT. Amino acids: CASSLVGGNTEAFF.

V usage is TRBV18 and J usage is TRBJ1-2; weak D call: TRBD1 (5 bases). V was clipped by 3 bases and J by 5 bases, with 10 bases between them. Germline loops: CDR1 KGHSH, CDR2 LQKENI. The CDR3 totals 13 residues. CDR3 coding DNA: TGTGCCAGCTCACCCGCGACAGCATATGGCTACACCTTC. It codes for CASSPATAYGYTF.

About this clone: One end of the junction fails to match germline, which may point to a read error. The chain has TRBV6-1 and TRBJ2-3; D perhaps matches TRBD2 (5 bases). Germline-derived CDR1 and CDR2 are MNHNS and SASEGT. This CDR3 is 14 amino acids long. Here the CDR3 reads CATRRVPSTNTQYF. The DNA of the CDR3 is TGTGCCACCCGCCGGGTACCTAGCACAAATACGCAGTATTTT.

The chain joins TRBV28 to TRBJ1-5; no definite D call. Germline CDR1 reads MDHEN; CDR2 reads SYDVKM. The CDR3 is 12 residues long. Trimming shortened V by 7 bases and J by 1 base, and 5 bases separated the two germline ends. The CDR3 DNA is TGTGCCAGCATGACGAGCAATCAGCCCCAGCATTTT. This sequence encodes CASMTSNQPQHF. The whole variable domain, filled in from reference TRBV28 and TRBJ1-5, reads DVKVTQSSRYLVKRTGEKVFLECVQDMDHENMFWYRQDPGLGLRLIYFSYDVKMKEKGDIPEGYSVSREKKERFSLILESASTNQTSMYLCASMTSNQPQHFGDGTRLSIL.

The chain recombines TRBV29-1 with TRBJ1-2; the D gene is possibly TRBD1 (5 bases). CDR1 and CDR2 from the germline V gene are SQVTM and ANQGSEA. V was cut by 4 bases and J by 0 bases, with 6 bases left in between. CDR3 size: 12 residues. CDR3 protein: CSVVTANYGYTF. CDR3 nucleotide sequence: TGCAGCGTTGTGACAGCTAACTATGGCTACACCTTC.

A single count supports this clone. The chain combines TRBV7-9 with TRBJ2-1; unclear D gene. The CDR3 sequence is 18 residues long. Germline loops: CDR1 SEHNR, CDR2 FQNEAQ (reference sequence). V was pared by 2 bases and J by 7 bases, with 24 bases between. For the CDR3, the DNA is TGTGCCAGCAGCTTAATAAGGTCTGCGGCCCTAAAAGGGAATGAGCAGTTCTTC. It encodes CASSLIRSAALKGNEQFF.

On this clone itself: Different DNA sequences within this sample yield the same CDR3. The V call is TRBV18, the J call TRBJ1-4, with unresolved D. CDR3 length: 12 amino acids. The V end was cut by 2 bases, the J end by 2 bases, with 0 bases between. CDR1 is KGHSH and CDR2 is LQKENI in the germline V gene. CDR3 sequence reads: CASSPTNEKLFF. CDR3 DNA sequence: TGTGCCAGCTCACCAACTAATGAAAAACTGTTTTTT.

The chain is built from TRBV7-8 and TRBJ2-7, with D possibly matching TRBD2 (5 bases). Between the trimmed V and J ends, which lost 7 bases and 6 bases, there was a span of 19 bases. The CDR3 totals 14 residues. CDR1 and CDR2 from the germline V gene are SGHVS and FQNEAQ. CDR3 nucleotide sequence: TGTGCCAGCATTGGAGGCGCGGGCACTCTCGAGCAGTACTTC. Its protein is CASIGGAGTLEQYF.

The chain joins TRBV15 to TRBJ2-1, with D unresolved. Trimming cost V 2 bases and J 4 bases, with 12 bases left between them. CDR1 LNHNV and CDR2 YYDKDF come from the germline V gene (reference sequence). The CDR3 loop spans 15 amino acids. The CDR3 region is CATSRTRGTYNEQFF. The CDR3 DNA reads TGTGCCACCAGCAGAACAAGAGGAACTTACAATGAGCAGTTCTTC.

Here the CDR3 reads CAIQVSTDTQYF. DNA for the CDR3: TGTGCCATCCAGGTTTCCACAGATACGCAGTATTTT. The V gene is TRBV10-3, the J gene TRBJ2-3; D unclear. The CDR3 is 12 amino acids. Trimming took off 8 bases at V and 2 bases at J, with 8 bases between the two ends. Germline values: CDR1 ENHRY, CDR2 SYGVKD.

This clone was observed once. The DNA for the CDR3 is TGCGCCAGCAGCTTGGACGTAAGGAGTGAAAAACTGTTTTTT. Protein sequence: CASSLDVRSEKLFF. The chain is built from TRBV5-1 and TRBJ1-4; D not resolved. CDR3 length: 14 amino acids. Germline V gene data show CDR1 as SGHRS and CDR2 as YFSETQ. V was clipped by 0 bases and J by 7 bases, with 10 bases between them.

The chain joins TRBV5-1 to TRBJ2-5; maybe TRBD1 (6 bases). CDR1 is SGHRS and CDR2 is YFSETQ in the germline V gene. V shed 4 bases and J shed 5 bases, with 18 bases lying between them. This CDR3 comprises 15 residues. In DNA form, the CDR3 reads TGCGCCAGCAGCCGAGGGACACAGATTGGGGAGACCCAGTACTTC. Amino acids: CASSRGTQIGETQYF.

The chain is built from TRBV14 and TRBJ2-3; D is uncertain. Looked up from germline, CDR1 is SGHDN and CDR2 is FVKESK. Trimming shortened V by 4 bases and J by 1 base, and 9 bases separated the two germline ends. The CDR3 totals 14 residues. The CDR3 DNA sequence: TGTGCCAGCAGCCTATCTGGTGGCACAGATACGCAGTATTTT. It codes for CASSLSGGTDTQYF.